These 32 T cell receptor beta chains were all obtained from the same sample, sequenced in a study of early T cells in non-severe SARS-CoV-2 infection. TCRdb reprocessed the 5' RACE reads via MiXCR and lists one record per CDR3 protein. This sample yields roughly 100,000 distinct CDR3 sequences, of which over 10% are seen a single time; 2% to 2.5% belongs to the top ten. What was sequenced was whole blood. These receptor sequences come from an adult who was a healthcare worker with PCR-confirmed SARS-CoV-2 infection or an uninfected control (not recorded which).

The V call is TRBV6-1, the J call TRBJ2-7; no definite D call. The CDR3 length is 13 residues. V lost 6 bases and J 6 bases, leaving 15 bases between the germline ends. The V gene's germline CDR1 is MNHNS and CDR2 SASEGT. DNA of the CDR3: TGTGCCAGCAGCCAGATTGATCCGGGCGAGCAGTACTTC. It translates to CASSQIDPGEQYF.

The chain links TRBV20-1 to TRBJ1-2; 9 positions match TRBD1. The CDR3 consists of 13 residues. From germline, CDR1 is DFQATT and CDR2 SNEGSKA (reference sequence). Unmatched junction bases numbered 8, after V lost 8 bases and J lost 4 bases. CDR3 in DNA: TGCAGTTGCCGGGACAGGGTTAGCTATGGCTACACCTTC. It translates to CSCRDRVSYGYTF.

This clonotype came up a few times. This rearrangement joins TRBV6-5 to TRBJ2-1; D not certain. This CDR3 has 13 amino acids. V was cut by 7 bases and J by 6 bases, with 13 bases left in between. Germline lookup yields CDR1 MNHEY and CDR2 SVGAGI. CDR3 amino acids: CASTPPGSNEQFF. Here the CDR3 DNA reads TGTGCCAGCACTCCACCGGGTAGCAATGAGCAGTTCTTC.

The rearrangement links TRBV18 to TRBJ2-3, with TRBD1 matching over 7 bases. The CDR3 extends over 13 amino acids. J lost 4 bases, V lost 4 bases, and 2 bases had no gene match. From germline, CDR1 is KGHSH and CDR2 LQKENI. In DNA, the CDR3 is TGTGCCAGCTCACTCGGGACAGCAGATACGCAGTATTTT. Amino acid sequence: CASSLGTADTQYF. Complete variable domain (other parts from reference TRBV18 and TRBJ2-3): NAGVMQNPRHLVRRRGQEARLRCSPMKGHSHVYWYRQLPEEGLKFMVYLQKENIIDESGMPKERFSAEFPKEGPSILRIQQVVRGDSAAYFCASSLGTADTQYFGPGTRLTVL.

This clonotype came up a few times. The V call is TRBV7-8, the J call TRBJ2-2; 11 nucleotides align to TRBD2. Germline loops: CDR1 SGHVS, CDR2 FQNEAQ. The CDR3 spans 18 residues. V lost 3 bases to trimming and J lost 1 base; unmatched junction nucleotides: 7. The DNA for the CDR3 is TGTGCCAGCAGCTTCCCACTAGCGGGGGCCGGGAACACCGGGGAGCTGTTTTTT. Translation gives CASSFPLAGAGNTGELFF.

A few counts support this clonotype. This chain uses TRBV9 with TRBJ1-5; a weak D match, TRBD1 (5 bases). Germline lookup yields CDR1 SGDLS and CDR2 YYNGEE. V was shortened by 0 bases and J by 7 bases, with 17 bases between the two germline ends. This CDR3 comprises 16 residues. The CDR3 reads CASSVVFRGIEQPQHF. CDR3 bases: TGTGCCAGCAGCGTAGTATTCCGGGGCATAGAACAGCCCCAGCATTTT. The whole variable domain, remainder taken from reference TRBV9 and TRBJ1-5, is DSGVTQTPKHLITATGQRVTLRCSPRSGDLSVYWYQQSLDQGLQFLIQYYNGEERAKGNILERFSAQQFPDLHSELNLSSLELGDSALYFCASSVVFRGIEQPQHFGDGTRLSIL.

The chain uses TRBV11-2 and TRBJ2-7, with TRBD2 matching 8 bases. V lost 6 bases, J lost 0 bases, and 7 bases stayed unmatched. CDR1 and CDR2 from the germline V gene are SGHAT and FQNNGV. CDR3 size: 15 residues. The CDR3 sequence is CASRRGGRSSYEQYF. CDR3 DNA: TGTGCCAGCAGACGGGGGGGGCGGAGCTCCTACGAGCAGTACTTC.

V gene TRBV3-1 combines with J gene TRBJ2-6, with TRBD2 identical over 8 bases. Germline CDR1 LGHDT, CDR2 YNNKEL (reference sequence). CDR3 length: 20 residues. V gave up 0 bases and J gave up 0 bases; unmatched junction bases: 10. CDR3 bases: TGTGCCAGCAGCCAAGATCTTGGGCGGGGGGCCTTCTCTGGGGCCAACGTCCTGACTTTC. Translating it yields CASSQDLGRGAFSGANVLTF.

This clonotype was seen a few times. The chain employs TRBV27 and TRBJ2-1, with TRBD1 matching 7 bases. This CDR3 is built from 13 residues. Germline V gene sequence: CDR1 MNHEY, CDR2 SMNVEV (reference sequence). Losses at the gene ends were 7 bases for V and 9 bases for J; bases not matched to a gene: 9. The CDR3 DNA is TGTGCCAGCACCCCAACAGGGGCGACTGAGCAGTTCTTC. It codes for CASTPTGATEQFF.

The J gene is TRBJ1-2, the V gene TRBV5-4; no reliable D call. The CDR3 has 14 residues. With 0 bases removed from V and 2 bases from J, the gap between germline ends came to 8 bases. Per germline, CDR1 SGHNT and CDR2 YYREEE (reference sequence). The CDR3 here is CASSLGAANYGYTF. The CDR3 nucleotides read TGTGCCAGCAGCTTGGGCGCAGCCAACTATGGCTACACCTTC.

This chain links TRBV29-1 with TRBJ2-6; the D is unclear. CDR3 length equals 14 residues. Germline CDR1 reads SQVTM; CDR2 reads ANQGSEA. Trimming took 6 bases from V and 0 from J, leaving 9 bases between them. The CDR3 sequence: CSVGKGSGANVLTF. The CDR3 region has the DNA TGCAGCGTGGGGAAAGGCTCTGGGGCCAACGTCCTGACTTTC.

In its sample, this clonotype was seen a few times. The chain couples TRBV2 to TRBJ1-2; D call uncertain. The V gene lost 1 base and the J gene lost 4 bases, with 10 bases spanning the gap. CDR3 length equals 14 residues. Looked up from germline, CDR1 is SNHLY and CDR2 is FYNNEI. This CDR3 reads CASSEERLAYGYTF. CDR3 nucleotide sequence: TGTGCCAGCAGTGAAGAGAGATTAGCCTATGGCTACACCTTC.

The rearrangement uses TRBV11-2 and TRBJ2-7, with 11 bases matching TRBD2. Germline CDR1 SGHAT, CDR2 FQNNGV. The V gene end was trimmed by 5 bases and the J gene end by 0 bases; junction bases not matched to a gene: 3. The CDR3 totals 15 residues. This CDR3 is CASSPLAGASYEQYF. CDR3 sequence (DNA): TGTGCCAGCAGCCCACTAGCGGGGGCCTCCTACGAGCAGTACTTC.

At least ten counts were recorded for this clonotype. The J gene is TRBJ1-1, the V gene TRBV11-2, with D perhaps TRBD1 (5 bases). Germline loops: CDR1 SGHAT, CDR2 FQNNGV. Trimming pared 5 bases from V and 4 bases from J, leaving 20 bases between. CDR3 length equals 16 residues. The CDR3 nucleotides read TGTGCCAGCAGCCTCTTGGGCGCGGGGCTGTTCACTGAAGCTTTCTTT. It translates to CASSLLGAGLFTEAFF. Using reference TRBV11-2 and TRBJ1-1 for the parts outside the CDR3, the full variable domain is EAGVAQSPRYKIIEKRQSVAFWCNPISGHATLYWYQQILGQGPKLLIQFQNNGVVDDSQLPKDRFSAERLKGVDSTLKIQPAKLEDSAVYLCASSLLGAGLFTEAFFGQGTRLTVV.

This clonotype was counted many times. V is TRBV11-2 and J is TRBJ2-2; tentative D call: TRBD1 (5 bases). V lost 1 base and J lost 5, with 14 bases in between. The CDR3 runs 16 residues. Germline CDR1 is SGHAT and CDR2 is FQNNGV. The CDR3 nucleotides are TGTGCCAGCAGCTTAGTGACTGGGGCCATGACCGGGGAGCTGTTTTTT. Protein: CASSLVTGAMTGELFF.

This clonotype was picked up a small number of times. For the CDR3, the DNA is TGCAGCGTTGAAGATCTTTCGGGATACAATGAGCAGTTCTTC. Its translation is CSVEDLSGYNEQFF. The rearrangement links TRBV29-1 to TRBJ2-1, with a tentative D call TRBD2 (5 bases). CDR3 length equals 14 residues. The V end lost 0 bases, the J end lost 4 bases, and 10 bases lay between the germline ends. Germline CDR1 and CDR2: SQVTM and ANQGSEA.

This clonotype was observed a few times. The genes are TRBV10-2 and TRBJ2-5; TRBD2 matches at 8 bases. Germline CDR1 reads WSHSY; CDR2 reads SAAADI. The CDR3 loop spans 15 amino acids. V was pared by 4 bases and J by 1 base, with 5 bases of the junction left unmatched. This chain's CDR3 is CASSVGRGAQETQYF. CDR3 coding DNA: TGCGCCAGCAGTGTGGGGCGGGGGGCCCAAGAGACCCAGTACTTC.

This clonotype was counted at least ten times. This chain links TRBV20-1 with TRBJ2-1, with 11 bases identical to TRBD2. The CDR3 has 13 amino acids. Per the germline V gene, CDR1 is DFQATT and CDR2 is SNEGSKA (reference sequence). The CDR3 nucleotides are TGCAGCCAAACTAGCGGGGGCTACAATGAGCAGTTCTTC. This gives the protein CSQTSGGYNEQFF.

The rearrangement joins TRBV20-1 to TRBJ2-1; D possibly corresponds to TRBD1 (6 bases). The V gene's germline CDR1 is DFQATT and CDR2 SNEGSKA (reference sequence). V was shortened by 6 bases and J by 6 bases, with 15 bases between the two germline ends. The CDR3 loop spans 13 amino acids. CDR3 in DNA: TGCAGTGCACTCCAGGGGACCACCAATGAGCAGTTCTTC. As protein: CSALQGTTNEQFF.

By sample fraction, this clonotype is medium-sized (0.01 to 0.1%). V is TRBV7-2 and J is TRBJ2-5; 7 nucleotides agree with TRBD2. CDR1 is SGHTA and CDR2 is FQGNSA in the germline V gene. With V trimmed by 1 base and J by 2 bases, 7 bases remained unmatched. The CDR3 has 16 residues. DNA for the CDR3: TGTGCCAGCAGCTTAGGGGCTAGCGGCCTACAAGAGACCCAGTACTTC. This codes for CASSLGASGLQETQYF.

This clonotype was seen ten or more times. V usage is TRBV24-1 and J usage is TRBJ2-1; 8 bases line up with TRBD2. The CDR3 totals 15 residues. V was clipped by 1 base and J by 5 bases; unmatched bases: 3. CDR1 and CDR2 (germline): KGHDR, SFDVKD. The DNA of the CDR3 is TGTGCCACCAGTGATTTCGGACTAGCTGACAATGAGCAGTTCTTC. This codes for CATSDFGLADNEQFF.

This clonotype showed up many times. Its ends do not fully match the called genes, so a read error is possible. The chain combines TRBV5-3 with TRBJ1-5; no definite D call. TRBV5-3 is filed as an ORF, its function uncertain. The CDR3 sequence is 14 residues long. As DNA, the CDR3 is TGTGCCAGAAGCTTGGAAGGTAGCGATCAGCCCCAGCATTTT. It is translated as CARSLEGSDQPQHF.

This clonotype has a handful of counts. The V call is TRBV27, the J call TRBJ1-3, with 11 bases lining up with TRBD1. This CDR3 contains 18 residues. Losses at the gene ends were 4 bases for V and 3 bases for J; bases not matched to a gene: 11. From germline, CDR1 is MNHEY and CDR2 SMNVEV (reference sequence). Written as DNA, the CDR3 is TGTGCCAGCAGTTCCCTTGCCGGACAGGGGGCTTTTGGAAACACCATATATTTT. Residues: CASSSLAGQGAFGNTIYF.

This clonotype was seen ten or more times. The chain couples TRBV6-5 to TRBJ2-3, with D perhaps TRBD1 (6 bases). CDR1 is MNHEY, CDR2 SVGAGI, per germline. Trimming stripped 5 bases from V and 1 base from J, with 10 bases between. The length of the CDR3 is 14 residues. CDR3 nucleotide sequence: TGTGCCAGCAGTCGTAGACAGGGCACAGATACGCAGTATTTT. Encoded protein: CASSRRQGTDTQYF.

This chain uses TRBV12-3 or TRBV12-4 with TRBJ2-7; D is perhaps TRBD1 (5 bases). Trimming stripped 7 bases from V and 6 bases from J, with 19 bases between. The CDR3 extends over 14 amino acids. The CDR3 DNA follows: TGTGCCAGCACCGGAACACCTCAGGGTTCCGAGCAGTACTTC. This sequence encodes CASTGTPQGSEQYF.

This clonotype turned up a few times. V is TRBV6-5 and J is TRBJ1-4; D is ambiguous. V dropped 6 bases and J dropped 8 bases, with 19 bases sitting between them. The germline V gene has CDR1 MNHEY and CDR2 SVGAGI. CDR3 length: 15 amino acids. The CDR3 DNA is TGTGCCAGCAGCCGTCACCGGGGAGATGGAGAAAAACTGTTTTTT. Its protein product is CASSRHRGDGEKLFF.

This clonotype occurred many times. The chain links TRBV4-1 to TRBJ1-2; a weak D match, TRBD1 (5 bases). Between the trimmed V and J ends, which lost 0 bases and 4 bases, there was a span of 12 bases. The CDR3 runs 15 residues. Germline CDR1 and CDR2: MGHRA and YSYEKL. The DNA for the CDR3 is TGCGCCAGCAGCCAAGACATGGGGCTGGGCTATGGCTACACCTTC. Protein sequence: CASSQDMGLGYGYTF.

This clonotype has at least ten counts. The V gene is TRBV27, the J gene TRBJ1-6, with 10 positions matching TRBD1. The CDR3 covers 13 residues. V was pared by 6 bases and J by 10 bases, with 3 bases of the junction left unmatched. The germline V gene has CDR1 MNHEY and CDR2 SMNVEV (reference sequence). The CDR3 nucleotides read TGTGCCAGCAGGGACAGGGGGTGGTCACCCCTCCACTTT. It is translated as CASRDRGWSPLHF.

Regarding this clonotype: A clone one base away is much larger, so this may be a read error. This chain uses TRBV25-1 with TRBJ2-7; D gene uncertain. The CDR3 is 12 amino acids. Germline lookup yields CDR1 MGHDK and CDR2 SYGVNS. This chain's CDR3 is CASSDRFYGQYF. As DNA, the CDR3 is TGTGCCAGCAGTGACAGATTCTACGGGCAGTACTTC.

This clonotype showed up just a few times. The chain uses TRBV7-8 and TRBJ1-2; TRBD1 is a possible D gene (5 bases). There are 14 residues in the CDR3. V was trimmed by 2 bases and J by 4 bases, leaving 11 bases between them. The germline CDR1 and CDR2 sequences are SGHVS and FQNEAQ. The CDR3 protein is CASSLSGAFYGYTF. In DNA form, the CDR3 reads TGTGCCAGCAGCTTATCCGGGGCCTTCTATGGCTACACCTTC.

There are a few counts of this clonotype. V gene TRBV20-1 combines with J gene TRBJ2-7, with D tentatively TRBD2 (5 bases). The CDR3 sequence is 14 residues long. Trimming cost V 0 bases and J 1 base, with 10 bases left between them. Germline V gives CDR1 DFQATT, CDR2 SNEGSKA (reference sequence). The CDR3, as DNA: TGCAGTGCTAGAGAACGAGGGATTTCCTACGAGCAGTACTTC. Translation: CSARERGISYEQYF.

This chain joins TRBV7-2 and TRBJ2-1, with TRBD2 as a possible D gene (6 bases). The CDR3 covers 16 residues. The germline V gene encodes CDR1 SGHTA and CDR2 FQGNSA. The V gene lost 1 base and the J gene lost 3 bases, with 13 bases spanning the gap. The CDR3 loop reads CASSLVARGGYNEQFF. The CDR3 DNA reads TGTGCCAGCAGCTTAGTGGCTAGGGGAGGCTACAATGAGCAGTTCTTC.